This TCR beta chain was captured in a study of cytomegalovirus exposure and HLA in healthy donors (dated by TCRdb to 2016 to 2017). Concerning the study at large: According to an earlier analysis of 550 to 700 of the donors, 150 million to 200 million T cells yielded 90 million to 140 million unique TCR beta sequences and around 300 Gb of sequence data. An early release covering just under 650 HLA-typed donors comprised about 300 gigabases of sequencing data and some 79 million unique TCR sequences. Of the 398 genotyped donors, less than 90% were placed in the genetic ancestry cluster associated with self-reported Caucasian donors. The study was designed to test whether signatures of past pathogen exposure could be identified by cataloging public T cell receptors. The study used immunosequencing to profile the T cell repertoires of 600 to 850 subjects and linked those repertoires to cytomegalovirus serostatus. Besides the first cohort of roughly 700 subjects, a separate validation cohort made up of some 110 different subjects was used. The study combined high-throughput TCR immunosequencing, statistical association of individual TCRs with disease status, and machine learning to predict cytomegalovirus infection status. To study patterns of TCR occurrence, a later analysis re-analyzed previously published TCR beta repertoires from several hundred donors and added high-resolution HLA genotyping. The later analysis used no new phenotypic data to find candidate immune exposures, relying instead on TCR beta sequences and their occurrence across donors. An earlier analysis of around 640 of the donors used high-throughput TCR beta sequencing to judge whether each TCR beta V gene segment behaved as functional or pseudogenic. Donor age, sex, ethnicity and CMV serostatus were collected together with the repertoire data. Genome-wide SNP genotypes for about 60% of the roughly 670 donors were used in a later genetic analysis, which treated that subset as a discovery cohort. All discovery cohort repertoires had been generated on a single sequencing platform. Class I and class II HLA loci were covered by the typing at four-digit resolution. The number of typed donors differed by locus: about 629-640 for A, B, C, DRB1 and DQB1; approximately 540 for DQA1; 606 for DPA1; and about 450 for DPB1. About 5 DR-DQ haplotypes were handled as single units for association and clustering, since linkage in the cohort was strong. Among approximately 370 genotyped donors of the cohort, an average of approximately 240,000 unique TCR beta nucleotide sequences was sequenced per donor, of which 15% to 20% were non-productive.

The cohort comprised more than 550 healthy bone marrow donors. At the time of sampling, all cohort members were nominally healthy, though unrecorded immune exposures were likely present. The donor was CMV seronegative and belonged to the group of 352 seronegative cohort members. A peripheral blood sample was collected from each donor, and TCR beta sequencing was performed on peripheral blood mononuclear cells. Genomic DNA extraction from the blood cell samples was performed with the Qiagen DNeasy Blood Extraction Kit. Paper-wide results and their limitations: Because counts were too low, more than 15 rarely observed V segments, including chromosome 9 orphons, were left out of the earlier analysis of 587 of the donors. A further reported finding was that TCR beta sequences accurately predicted the HLA-A and HLA-B alleles for most subjects in the first cohort. A later genetic analysis associated a missense DCLRE1C variant with V-gene and J-gene trimming of TCR beta chains, and an independent cohort replicated the association. At a false discovery rate of 0.05, a later analysis linked 16,951 TCR beta sequences to specific HLA alleles. The 87-base-pair reads could not distinguish some IMGT-functional V segments, including TRBV6-2 and TRBV6-3, so those segments were excluded. In a later analysis, TCR association rates were found to vary across HLA loci, with the most associated TCRs seen for DRB1 alleles and the fewest for HLA-C alleles. Compared with equally common non-associated chains, HLA-associated TCR beta chains in a later analysis were more clonally expanded and had lower generation probabilities. In an earlier analysis of about 540 of the donors, most TCR beta V segments were observed in productive rearrangements about 87% or about 30% of the time, broadly matching IMGT annotations. A later genetic analysis reported fewer N-insertions in productive TCRs among donors in an Asian-associated ancestry cluster than the roughly 690-donor mean. According to a later analysis, parvovirus B19, influenza, CMV and Epstein-Barr virus appeared linked to several top co-occurrence clusters. Presence/absence analyses assumed roughly uniform sequencing depth across donors, an assumption that may not hold. Because HLA typing was unavailable for some donors at each locus, only the typed subset was used in association tests. Linkage disequilibrium might explain the correlated functional status among segregating V segments, but an unknown experimental factor could not be ruled out. The authors suggested that the approach could potentially be extended to other disease states and immunological phenotypes. The study listed 164 TCR beta chains as associated with cytomegalovirus. A cluster of highly shared sequence variants was judged likely to represent a technical artifact of the sequencing pipeline. The classifier was reported to diagnose cytomegalovirus status with high specificity and sensitivity in both the original and validation cohorts. A few of the identified cytomegalovirus-associated TCR beta chains were confirmed in vitro to be specific for cytomegalovirus antigens. The only immune exposure information available for the cohort was CMV serostatus. Most CMV-associated TCR beta chains appeared to be HLA-restricted in a later analysis, and the HLA associations seemed to be driven largely by CMV exposure. Most TCR sequences were seen in very few donors, while some public TCRs were found in many individuals. When HLA alleles, especially DR and DQ, strongly co-occurred, TCR associations were difficult to assign to individual alleles. This cohort had only TCR beta chains sequenced, and the lack of alpha or paired-chain data limited which features could be detected.

As concerns this clone: What this receptor recognizes is not known. Per-base quality was not reported, and no clone a single base away is much larger than it.

Libraries came from the immunoSEQ multiplex PCR assay. For the multiplex PCR, a mixture combining 60 forward primers for TCR Vbeta segments and 13 reverse primers for TCR Jbeta segments was used. Amplification of the CDR3 region of rearranged TCR beta genes was performed with a multiplex PCR assay on genomic DNA. The Illumina HiSeq System was used to sequence the amplified TCR beta libraries as 87-base-pair reads. In the authors' own workflow: In a later analysis, some 80 million unique TCR beta chains were counted across the 666 repertoires, and about 9.9 million of these chains were shared by at least two donors. To remove PCR and sequencing errors, raw reads were error-corrected and collapsed into unique sequences using a nearest-neighbor algorithm that merged closely related sequences. To assign V, D and J gene segments, CDR3 sequences were aligned to IMGT reference sequences. Each retained sequence needed at least a six-nucleotide match to both a V gene segment and a J gene segment. Rearrangements were called productive when the CDR3 lacked stop codons and stayed in frame with V and J; all others were non-productive. CDR3 was defined according to IMGT convention as the region running from the second conserved V-encoded cysteine to the conserved J-encoded phenylalanine. In an earlier analysis of around 570 of the donors, sequences lacking an unambiguous match to a single V gene segment were excluded. An earlier analysis of 500 to 700 of the donors classified V segments as functional when productive rearrangements were above 56.7% and as segregating when the standard deviation between donors was above 5%. A statistical classification framework was developed to diagnose cytomegalovirus status using the catalog of TCR beta chain sequences. V and J gene assignment, in a later analysis, came from comparing TCR nucleotide sequences with IMGT/GENE-DB human TR gene sequences. Using the TCRdist pipeline, a later analysis assigned CDR3 sequences along with most-parsimonious VDJ recombination scenarios. A later analysis defined each TCR beta chain by its CDR3 amino acid sequence plus V-gene family, and excluded reads lacking a unique V-gene family. To address suspected cross-contamination and a sequencing artifact, a later analysis removed around 600 highly shared, low-generation-probability nucleotide sequences. In a later analysis, a clonal expansion index for each public chain was calculated from normalized within-repertoire ranks of inferred template counts. A later analysis computed generation probabilities with a VDJ recombination model fitted to out-of-frame rearrangements, and checked the results against IGoR. A later analysis scored TCR-TCR, TCR-HLA and TCR-CMV co-occurrence with hypergeometric tests, applying a repertoire-size bias correction to TCR pairs. To estimate false discovery rates, a later analysis permuted the HLA or CMV assignments 20 times. In a later analysis, co-occurring TCRs were grouped using DBSCAN, with TCRdist sequence similarity added in when clustering inside HLA-allele-positive subsets. Repertoires with fewer than 30,000 or more than 120,000 public chains were left out of co-occurrence clustering, as were about 5 repertoires with anomalous nucleotide sharing. TCRdb limited this immuneACCESS table to in-frame rearrangements with V and J called. A share of clones is missing; checked studies link under half to unresolved V genes, and the rest is unexplained. D and trimming come from the DNA, and the V and J calls and clone size come from that table. The sample table shows roughly 230,000 clones, and roughly 91% are seen once. Of the sample, approximately 1.5% is held by the ten largest clones.

From the germline V gene (reference sequence), CDR1 is LNHNV and CDR2 is YYDKDF. The CDR3 has 14 amino acids, counting the end cysteine and phenylalanine. The kept DNA is CDR3 alone, 42 bases in frame from the first base. V loses 0 bases, J loses 1 base, and the germline ends lie 7 bases apart. Recombination linked TRBV15 to TRBJ2-7; perhaps TRBD2 is the D gene, with 5 bases matching. Sequencing was carried out using PBMCs. The source is a girl aged 2-9 years in good health and CMV-seronegative. The sequence in DNA is TGTGCCACCAGCAGAGATGGCGGGTCCTACGAGCAGTACTTC. Its translation reads: CATSRDGGSYEQYF.